This T cell receptor beta chain is from a study of blood T cell repertoires in COVID-19. There are 15 residues in the CDR3. Per the germline V gene, CDR1 is SGHTA and CDR2 is FQGNSA. V dropped 0 bases and J dropped 5 bases, with 10 bases sitting between them. In the original workflow: Using reference gene primer amplification, nucleated cell counts were estimated. Produced via immunoSEQ multiplex PCR; TCRdb's table is partial and in-frame only. That table supplies the V and J calls and clone size; D and trimming were determined from the DNA. Of 80,000 to 100,000 clones in the sample, around 82% were seen once.

This TCR was recovered from a man between 50 and 59 years old who had recovered from COVID-19. Sequencing input: peripheral blood. This sequence joins TRBV7-2 and TRBJ2-2; D gene uncertain. The DNA of the CDR3 is TGTGCCAGCAGCTTAGCGAGCCAGAGGACCGGGGAGCTGTTTTTT. Its translation: CASSLASQRTGELFF.